This T cell receptor (beta chain) comes out of a study of blood T cell repertoires in COVID-19. Study information: The United States, Italy and Spain provided the acute and convalescent COVID-19 samples.

CDR1 and CDR2 from the germline V gene are KGHSH and LQKENI. V was trimmed by 1 base and J by 9 bases, leaving 16 bases between them. This CDR3 has 15 amino acids. Authors' analysis steps: Reference gene primer amplification yielded estimated nucleated cell counts. This table comes from immunoSEQ multiplex PCR, and its TCRdb copy is limited to in-frame clones, with some not included. V and J calls and clone size are as listed in that table; D and trimming were resolved from the DNA. The table records around 310,000 clones, nearly 90% of them present only once. One Seattle source followed patients from active infection through their disease course.

The sequence came from a woman between 35 and 50 years old with COVID-19, enrolled during active disease. Sequencing was carried out using peripheral blood. This chain uses TRBV18 with TRBJ2-1; D not resolved. In DNA, the CDR3 is TGTGCCAGCTCACCACGGAGACCCGTGTTGGGTGAGCAGTTCTTC. It yields the protein CASSPRRPVLGEQFF.